This T cell receptor beta chain was captured in a study of cytomegalovirus exposure and HLA in healthy donors. PCR used 60 Vbeta primers and 13 Jbeta primers. TCRdb's table, derived via immunoSEQ multiplex PCR, lists solely in-frame clones and lacks some. Its clone listing holds more than 85,000 clones. The CDR3 sequence is 15 residues long. CDR1 MNHEY and CDR2 SVGAGI come from the germline V gene. The junction had 6 bases not matched to a gene; V was cut back by 6 bases and J by 10 bases. As to this clone: Its matching antigen is unknown.

The study's findings and limits: Among the sequence variants, a highly shared cluster was likely an artifact of sequencing. Among TCR beta chains of equal frequency, HLA-associated ones were more clonally expanded in a later analysis. The study designated 150 to 200 TCR beta chains cytomegalovirus-associated.

The sequence was collected from a girl aged 5-17 years in good health and CMV-seropositive. The chain couples TRBV6-5 to TRBJ2-1, with 16 bases lining up with TRBD2. The sample was PBMCs. CDR3 residues: CASSQGLAGGQEQFF. CDR3 nucleotides: TGTGCCAGCAGCCAGGGACTAGCGGGGGGGCAGGAGCAGTTCTTC.